This T cell receptor (beta chain) appears in the sequencing data of a study of blood T cells in healthy people across ages. The authors ran a second PCR of 7 to 11 cycles using a sample-barcoded 5' primer and a J-beta primer mix. TCRdb re-derived calls from the 5' RACE reads in MiXCR, one entry per CDR3 protein. The table lists about 1.8 million distinct CDR3 sequences, around half of them singletons. Total RNA was isolated from each sample in quantities of at least 6 micrograms. This clonotype occurred a few times. Its antigen is unidentified. Points from the study as a whole: Long-lived donors had more naive CD4+ cells and higher diversity than aged donors. A strong correlation was found between TCR beta diversity and the percentage of naive T cells.

The receptor was derived from a woman in her thirties or forties in good health. The sequenced material came from blood.

The CDR3 protein is CATSDLKRHVGQRYGYTF. The CDR3 DNA follows: TGTGCCACCAGTGATTTGAAACGCCACGTAGGACAGCGCTATGGCTACACCTTC. The rearrangement uses TRBV24-1 and TRBJ1-2, with a possible D match to TRBD1 (6 bases). The length of the CDR3 is 18 residues. The germline V gene encodes CDR1 KGHDR and CDR2 SFDVKD. V was clipped by 0 bases and J by 4 bases, with 20 bases between them.